This T cell receptor beta chain was found in a study of long-term antiretroviral therapy in people with HIV. Background on the study: Initial samples were collected about a decade before the 2015 immediate-ART recommendation. Findings of the study overall: Blood collection from about 2003 to 2018 possibly occurred under older ART regimens.

The CDR3 runs to 15 residues. V shed 6 bases and J shed 6 bases, with 20 bases lying between them. From germline, CDR1 is MDHEN and CDR2 SYDVKM. The libraries were made with immunoSEQ v3.0 at survey level. In sequencing, about 40,000-55,000 T-cell genomes per sample were targeted. Here immunoSEQ multiplex PCR was the method, and the copy in TCRdb shows in-frame clones only, minus some. The sample shows roughly 30,000 clones, about 87% of them seen only once. No donor had fewer than one pre-ART PBMC sample or fewer than two post-ART PBMC samples. This clone was seen only once. Its cognate antigen is unknown.

V and J are TRBV28 and TRBJ1-1, with a weak D call TRBD1 (5 bases). The specimen was unsorted PBMCs, collected 3.2 years before starting antiretroviral therapy. The sequence was collected from a man in his fifties or sixties with HIV. The CDR3 DNA follows: TGTGCCAGCAGACTGAGCAGGGTTTCTCGTCCTGAAGCTTTCTTT. It codes for CASRLSRVSRPEAFF.